Listed below are T cell receptor beta chains from one sample, sequenced in a study of blood T cell repertoires in COVID-19. Libraries were prepared by immunoSEQ multiplex PCR; TCRdb keeps only in-frame clonotypes and omits some of them. The repertoire holds more than 110,000 clones, with about three quarters as singletons. Material: PBMCs or T cells enriched from blood (not recorded which). The receptor source for this set is a woman in her forties or fifties who had recovered from COVID-19. Both conserved end residues are part of each CDR3. The order of the fields is clone size, D gene, J gene, V gene, CDR3 DNA, CDR3 protein. D genes are given only for firm matches. A clone size is listed for some rows: how often the clone was seen (once, few, many), or a class if it is expanded.

>NA|TRBD2|TRBJ2-1|TRBV30
TGTGCCTGGAGAGGAGCGGGAGGCTCCTACAATGAGCAGTTCTTC
CAWRGAGGSYNEQFF
>NA|TRBD2|TRBJ2-7|TRBV7-9
TGTGCCAGCAGCTTAGGCATTGGGACTAGCGGGAGTTTCCACGAGCAGTACTTC
CASSLGIGTSGSFHEQYF
>few|NA|TRBJ2-7|TRBV7-2
TGTGCCAGCAGCCCCCAATACAGTAAGCACTACGAGCAGTACTTC
CASSPQYSKHYEQYF
>NA|NA|TRBJ2-3|TRBV27
TGTGCCAGCAGGATAGCAAGGGGAAAGAGCACAGATACGCAGTATTTT
CASRIARGKSTDTQYF
>NA|TRBD2|TRBJ2-3|TRBV7-8
TGTGCCAGCAGCTTAACGGGACTAGGGACAGATACGCAGTATTTT
CASSLTGLGTDTQYF
>few|TRBD1|TRBJ1-1|TRBV6-5
TGTGCCAGCAAAACAGGGGGCCTAATGAACACTGAAGCTTTCTTT
CASKTGGLMNTEAFF
>NA|NA|TRBJ1-3|TRBV28
TGTGCCAGCAGTTTAGACAGTACCGGCTCTGGAAACACCATATATTTT
CASSLDSTGSGNTIYF
>once|NA|TRBJ1-1|TRBV27
TGTGCCAGCATGGTAGACGGTAGGGGGTTAACTGAAGCTTTCTTT
CASMVDGRGLTEAFF
>NA|NA|TRBJ2-6|TRBV30
TGTGCCTGGAGGGACATCCCAGGCCGCCGGATCTCTGGGGCCAACGTCCTGACTTTC
CAWRDIPGRRISGANVLTF
>NA|NA|TRBJ1-5|TRBV6-5
TGTGCCAGCAGCCCCAGGGGCAATCAGCCCCAGCATTTT
CASSPRGNQPQHF
>NA|TRBD2|TRBJ2-3|TRBV5-1
TGCGCCAGCAGCCCCGGGACTAGCGGGAACACAGATACGCAGTATTTT
CASSPGTSGNTDTQYF
>NA|TRBD2|TRBJ2-1|TRBV7-2
TGTGCCAGCAGCTCCTGGACTAGCGGGAGCGGTAATGAGCAGTTCTTC
CASSSWTSGSGNEQFF
>NA|TRBD2|TRBJ2-7|TRBV3-1/TRBV3-2
TGTGCCAGCAGCCAAATGGGAACTAGCGGGAGGGTCTTGGGGGACGAGCAGTACTTC
CASSQMGTSGRVLGDEQYF
>once|TRBD2|TRBJ2-3|TRBV7-7
TGTGCCAGCAGCTTAGACGGGAGGGTCACAGATACGCAGTATTTT
CASSLDGRVTDTQYF
>few|TRBD1|TRBJ1-4|TRBV29-1
TGCAGCGTTGAAGGGACAGGAGACAATGAAAAACTGTTTTTT
CSVEGTGDNEKLFF
>NA|TRBD1|TRBJ2-3|TRBV6-5
TGTGCCACCTGTCCTGACAGGGGTTTATCAGATACGCAGTATTTT
CATCPDRGLSDTQYF
>NA|TRBD1|TRBJ1-5|TRBV27
TGTGCCAGCAGGGGGGGAGGGACAGGGTTGCGCAATCAGCCCCAGCATTTT
CASRGGGTGLRNQPQHF
>NA|NA|TRBJ1-1|TRBV6-5
TGTGCCAGCGGACGGGGGGGGCGGACTGAAGCTTTCTTT
CASGRGGRTEAFF
>NA|TRBD1|TRBJ1-1|TRBV3-1/TRBV3-2
TGTGCCAGCAGCCCGACTGGACAGGGGTACACTGAAGCTTTCTTT
CASSPTGQGYTEAFF
>NA|TRBD1|TRBJ2-1|TRBV5-1
TGCGCCAGCAAACAATCCGGGACAGAATATTACAATGAGCAGTTCTTC
CASKQSGTEYYNEQFF
>NA|NA|TRBJ1-1|TRBV5-1
TGCGCCAGCAGCTTGGTCAGGGGGAACACTGAAGCTTTCTTT
CASSLVRGNTEAFF
>NA|TRBD1|TRBJ1-5|TRBV7-9
TGTGCCAGCAGCTTGGGACAGGGGATCAATCAGCCCCAGCATTTT
CASSLGQGINQPQHF
>few|TRBD2|TRBJ2-7|TRBV4-2
TGTGCCAGCAGCCGGGTCGGGGAGGGTAGGGAGCAGTACTTC
CASSRVGEGREQYF
>NA|TRBD2|TRBJ2-1|TRBV4-1
TGCGCCAGCAGCCAAGAGGTAGCGGGGGGGCCCTCTCAGGGTGAGCAGTTCTTC
CASSQEVAGGPSQGEQFF